This TCR beta chain was retrieved from a study of T-cell reconstitution after alpha-beta-depleted transplantation in children. Whole-study findings and limits: At the one-year point after transplant, T-cell counts and TCRbeta diversity were found to come mostly from T cells that had been newly produced. The study traced high day-60 TCRbeta diversity in some patients to surviving recipient T cells and thymic progenitors. The study reportedly traced alpha-beta T cells about two months after transplant to several hundred expanded graft clones.

This clonotype has more than one count but fewer than ten. Antigen unknown. Researchers prepared the TCRbeta library using unique molecular identifiers, the study reports. TCRdb re-called the PCR reads with MiXCR, one entry per CDR3 protein. This sample has about 980,000 distinct CDR3 sequences, with 25% to 30% found just once. V was clipped by 0 bases and J by 2 bases; unmatched bases: 4. Germline V gene sequence: CDR1 LNHNV, CDR2 YYDKDF (reference sequence). This CDR3 contains 17 residues. This TCR was recovered from a boy under three years old who had a stem cell transplant for SCID, so the T cells may come from the graft donor. The source material was PBMCs, mostly from graft donor cells, sampled 360 days after TCRalphabeta/CD19-depleted stem cell transplant. The chain carries TRBV15 and TRBJ2-5; 12 positions match TRBD2. This chain's CDR3 is CATSRERGTSGQETQYF. In DNA form, the CDR3 reads TGTGCCACCAGCAGAGAAAGAGGGACTAGCGGGCAAGAGACCCAGTACTTC.